This record looks at one T cell receptor beta chain sequence and its context. Its antigen is not known. This specimen comes from a study of T cell repertoires in cytomegalovirus infection. TCRdb ran MiXCR on the reads and lists one entry per CDR3 protein. The sample has approximately 500,000 distinct CDR3 sequences; 30% to 40% are singletons. CDR1 is KGHDR and CDR2 is SFDVKD in the germline V gene. The CDR3 length is 16 residues. Trimming removed 5 bases from V and 8 bases from J, with 20 bases in between. V is TRBV24-1 and J is TRBJ2-2; D may be TRBD2 (5 bases). The TCR comes from a human donor in good health (CMV status not recorded). Some clones in this sample may be carry-over from other donors' samples. The source was cultured PBMCs, collected from culture after CMV antigen stimulation. The CDR3 DNA reads TGTGCCACCAGTGGATCGGGAAGGGTTGCCCCTGGGGAGCTGTTTTTT. Translation gives CATSGSGRVAPGELFF.